Following are 17 T cell receptor beta chains from one sample sequenced in a study of cytomegalovirus exposure and HLA in healthy donors. Primers: 60 Vbeta forward and 13 Jbeta reverse. TCRdb keeps only in-frame clones here, not all; method: immunoSEQ multiplex PCR. Altogether approximately 100,000 clones are present, about two thirds being singletons, with the ten largest covering roughly 2.8%. The sample consisted of PBMCs. These receptors were taken from a female donor in good health and CMV-seronegative.

This clone was counted between two and nine times. The chain employs TRBV21-1 and TRBJ1-6; the D call of TRBD1 is as the table states it, not checked on the DNA. TRBV21-1 is reported as a pseudogene. The CDR3 length is 13 residues. The DNA of the CDR3 is TGTGCCAGGAACGGGACAGGGGATTCACCCCTCCACTTT. Translating it yields CARNGTGDSPLHF.

The CDR3 spells CASGQRISNEKLFF. The CDR3 DNA is TGTGCCAGCGGACAGCGAATTTCTAATGAAAAACTGTTTTTT. V gene TRBV21-1 combines with J gene TRBJ1-4; TRBD1, the table's D call, lacks a check against the DNA. TRBV21-1 is recorded as a pseudogene. This CDR3 spans 14 amino acids.

This clone was found a few times. The chain links TRBV29-1 to TRBJ2-3; 7 nucleotides line up with TRBD2. Trimming at V came to 1 base and at J to 4 bases, leaving 5 bases not matched to a gene. Germline-derived CDR1 and CDR2 are SQVTM and ANQGSEA. The CDR3 consists of 14 residues. The CDR3 DNA sequence: TGCAGCGTTGAAGGGACTAGTACGGCAGATACGCAGTATTTT. Translating gives CSVEGTSTADTQYF.

The chain recombines TRBV7-9 with TRBJ1-1; D is uncertain. The CDR3 spans 13 residues. From germline, CDR1 is SEHNR and CDR2 FQNEAQ (reference sequence). Trimming pared 5 bases from V and 3 bases from J, leaving 10 bases between. DNA for the CDR3: TGTGCCAGCAGCCCGAGGTTTGACACTGAAGCTTTCTTT. It yields the protein CASSPRFDTEAFF.

V gene TRBV7-2 combines with J gene TRBJ1-5, with 8 bases lining up with TRBD1. The CDR3 is made up of 18 amino acids. V gave up 5 bases and J gave up 0 bases; unmatched junction bases: 12. Looked up from germline, CDR1 is SGHTA and CDR2 is FQGNSA. The CDR3 nucleotides are TGTGCCAGCAGCCTACGACAGGGGAATACCCATAGCAATCAGCCCCAGCATTTT. Translated: CASSLRQGNTHSNQPQHF.

The V and J genes are TRBV18 and TRBJ2-3; unclear D gene. This CDR3 spans 15 amino acids. Germline lookup yields CDR1 KGHSH and CDR2 LQKENI. The ends were cut back, 2 bases at V and 2 bases at J, with 11 bases in the middle. CDR3 coding DNA: TGTGCCAGCTCACCATCCAGGAAGTCCACAGATACGCAGTATTTT. It yields the protein CASSPSRKSTDTQYF. Variable domain in full (rest from reference TRBV18 and TRBJ2-3): NAGVMQNPRHLVRRRGQEARLRCSPMKGHSHVYWYRQLPEEGLKFMVYLQKENIIDESGMPKERFSAEFPKEGPSILRIQQVVRGDSAAYFCASSPSRKSTDTQYFGPGTRLTVL.

The chain couples TRBV10-3 to TRBJ1-3; D might be TRBD1 (6 bases). The CDR3 runs 16 residues. Germline V gene data show CDR1 as ENHRY and CDR2 as SYGVKD. Trimming took off 6 bases at V and 4 bases at J, with 19 bases between the two ends. CDR3 bases: TGTGCCATCAGCGACCTCGGACAGCTATTGGGAAACACCATATATTTT. It translates to CAISDLGQLLGNTIYF.

The CDR3 here is CASSRPGQVFREQYF. Written as DNA, the CDR3 is TGTGCCAGCAGCCGTCCGGGACAGGTCTTTCGCGAGCAGTACTTC. The genes are TRBV11-2 and TRBJ2-7; 8 bases are shared with TRBD1. Germline lookup yields CDR1 SGHAT and CDR2 FQNNGV. Trimming removed 5 bases from V and 6 bases from J; junction bases left unmatched: 12. CDR3 size: 15 residues.

V usage is TRBV4-2 and J usage is TRBJ2-7, with TRBD2 matching 13 bases. The ends lost 0 bases at V and 4 bases at J; junction bases unmatched: 12. From germline, CDR1 is LGHNA and CDR2 YNFKEQ. This CDR3 has 19 amino acids. CDR3 DNA sequence: TGTGCCAGCAGCCAAGAGAGGGGAGGAACTAGCGGGAGGGCATACGAGCAGTACTTC. This gives the protein CASSQERGGTSGRAYEQYF.

The rearrangement uses TRBV5-4 and TRBJ2-3; TRBD2 matches at 16 bases. After removal of 2 bases from V and 6 bases from J, the junction contained 6 bases not matched to a gene. The CDR3 is 17 amino acids. Germline CDR1 SGHNT, CDR2 YYREEE (reference sequence). In nucleotides, the CDR3 is TGTGCCAGCAGCTTTGGGACTAGCGGGAGGGTCACCGATACGCAGTATTTT. Protein product: CASSFGTSGRVTDTQYF.

Written as DNA, the CDR3 is TGTGCCAGCAGTGAAGGGCTAGCGGTTTACAATGAGCAGTTCTTC. It is translated as CASSEGLAVYNEQFF. The chain uses TRBV2 and TRBJ2-1, with 7 bases identical to TRBD2. From germline, CDR1 is SNHLY and CDR2 FYNNEI. This CDR3 region has 15 residues. J lost 4 bases, V lost 1 base, and 4 bases had no gene match. Looking up the rest from reference TRBV2 and TRBJ2-1 gives the full variable domain: EPEVTQTPSHQVTQMGQEVILRCVPISNHLYFYWYRQILGQKVEFLVSFYNNEISEKSEIFDDQFSVERPDGSNFTLKIRSTKLEDSAMYFCASSEGLAVYNEQFFGPGTRLTVL.

This clone was observed a few times. The chain joins TRBV6-1 to TRBJ2-1, with 11 nucleotides matching TRBD2. CDR1 is MNHNS, CDR2 SASEGT, per germline. The junction had 3 bases not matched to a gene; V was cut back by 5 bases and J by 3 bases. This CDR3 has 15 amino acids. The DNA of the CDR3 is TGTGCCAGCAGTCCCGGGACTAGCGGCTACAATGAGCAGTTCTTC. Translation gives CASSPGTSGYNEQFF.

The V and J genes are TRBV4-3 and TRBJ2-7; D not resolved. Between the trimmed V and J ends, which lost 1 base and 3 bases, there was a span of 10 bases. CDR3 length: 14 amino acids. The germline V gene has CDR1 LGHNA and CDR2 YSLEER. CDR3 in amino acids: CASSQGLEIYEQYF. In DNA form, the CDR3 reads TGCGCCAGCAGCCAAGGGTTAGAGATCTACGAGCAGTACTTC.

The CDR3 loop reads CASSYPGQTNSPLHF. The CDR3 DNA is TGTGCCAGCAGTTATCCGGGACAGACTAATTCACCCCTCCACTTT. The chain carries TRBV28 and TRBJ1-6, with TRBD1 identical over 7 bases. CDR3 length: 15 amino acids. The V gene's germline CDR1 is MDHEN and CDR2 SYDVKM. V trimming: 4 bases; J trimming: 6 bases; junction bases outside the gene matches: 6.

The chain combines TRBV29-1 with TRBJ2-5; perhaps TRBD2 as D (5 bases). The germline V and J ends were trimmed by 5 bases and 5 bases, with 12 bases remaining between them. CDR1 and CDR2 from the germline V gene are SQVTM and ANQGSEA. The CDR3 is 12 residues long. The CDR3 protein is CSVLVGGETQYF. The CDR3 DNA follows: TGCAGCGTTCTTGTTGGCGGGGAGACCCAGTACTTC. The complete variable domain, with remaining parts taken from reference TRBV29-1 and TRBJ2-5, reads SAVISQKPSRDICQRGTSLTIQCQVDSQVTMMFWYRQQPGQSLTLIATANQGSEATYESGFVIDKFPISRPNLTFSTLTVSNMSPEDSSIYLCSVLVGGETQYFGPGTRLLVL.

V is TRBV4-1 and J is TRBJ1-4; 11 positions match TRBD1. Germline V gene data show CDR1 as MGHRA and CDR2 as YSYEKL. The V segment lost 4 bases and the J segment 4 bases; nucleotides outside the gene matches: 2. There are 15 residues in the CDR3. As DNA, the CDR3 is TGCGCCAGCAGCCTAGGGACAGGGGGTAATGAAAAACTGTTTTTT. Residues: CASSLGTGGNEKLFF.

The genes are TRBV19 and TRBJ2-3; D ambiguous. The CDR3 contains 16 residues. Trimming took off 5 bases at V and 2 bases at J, with 17 bases between the two ends. Germline values: CDR1 LNHDA, CDR2 SQIVND (reference sequence). CDR3 in DNA: TGTGCCAGTAGTCGAGGTAGGCTGCAGCTCACAGATACGCAGTATTTT. It translates to CASSRGRLQLTDTQYF.